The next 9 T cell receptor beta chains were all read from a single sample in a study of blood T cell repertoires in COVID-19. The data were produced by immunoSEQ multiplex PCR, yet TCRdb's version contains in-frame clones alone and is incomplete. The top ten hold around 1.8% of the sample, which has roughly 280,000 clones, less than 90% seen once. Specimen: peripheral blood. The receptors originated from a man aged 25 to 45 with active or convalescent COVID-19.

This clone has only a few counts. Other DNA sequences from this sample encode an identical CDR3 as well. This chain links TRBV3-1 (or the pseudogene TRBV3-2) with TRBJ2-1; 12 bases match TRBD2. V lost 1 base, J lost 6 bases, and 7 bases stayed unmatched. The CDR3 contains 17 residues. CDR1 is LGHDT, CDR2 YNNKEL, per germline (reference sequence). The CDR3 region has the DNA TGTGCCAGCAGCCAAGGCCTACTAGCGGGGGGACCCAATGAGCAGTTCTTC. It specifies CASSQGLLAGGPNEQFF.

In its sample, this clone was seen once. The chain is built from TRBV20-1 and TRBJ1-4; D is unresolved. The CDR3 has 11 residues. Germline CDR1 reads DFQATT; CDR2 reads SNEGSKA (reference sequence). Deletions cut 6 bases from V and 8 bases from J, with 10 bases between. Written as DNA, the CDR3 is TGCAGTGCCGTTTTCGGGGAAAAACTGTTTTTT. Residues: CSAVFGEKLFF.

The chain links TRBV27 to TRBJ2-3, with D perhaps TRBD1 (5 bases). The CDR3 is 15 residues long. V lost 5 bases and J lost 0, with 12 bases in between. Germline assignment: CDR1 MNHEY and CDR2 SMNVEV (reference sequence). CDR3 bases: TGTGCCAGCAGTCGGACAAGAGACAGCACAGATACGCAGTATTTT. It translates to CASSRTRDSTDTQYF.

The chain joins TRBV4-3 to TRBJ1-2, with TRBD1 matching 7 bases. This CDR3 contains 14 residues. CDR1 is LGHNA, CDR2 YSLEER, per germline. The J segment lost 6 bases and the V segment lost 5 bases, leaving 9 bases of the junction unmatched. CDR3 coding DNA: TGCGCCAGCAGCGAGACAGGGTCTGGCCATGGCTACACCTTC. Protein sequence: CASSETGSGHGYTF.

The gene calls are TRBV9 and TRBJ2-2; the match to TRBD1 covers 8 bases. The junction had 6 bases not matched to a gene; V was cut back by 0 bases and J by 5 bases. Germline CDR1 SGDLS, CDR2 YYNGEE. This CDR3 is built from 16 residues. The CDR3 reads CASSVDQGARTGELFF. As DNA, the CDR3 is TGTGCCAGCAGCGTAGATCAGGGGGCGCGAACCGGGGAGCTGTTTTTT.

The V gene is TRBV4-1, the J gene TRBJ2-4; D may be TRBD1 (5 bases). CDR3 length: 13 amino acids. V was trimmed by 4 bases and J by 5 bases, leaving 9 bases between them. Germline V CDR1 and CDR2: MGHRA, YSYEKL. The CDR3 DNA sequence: TGCGCCAGCAGCCTGTTGACAGAAAACATTCAGTACTTC. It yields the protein CASSLLTENIQYF.

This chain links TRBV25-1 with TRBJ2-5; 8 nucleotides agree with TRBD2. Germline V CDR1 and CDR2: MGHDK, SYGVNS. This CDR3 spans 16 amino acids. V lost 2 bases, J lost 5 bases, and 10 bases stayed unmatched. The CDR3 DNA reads TGTGCCAGCAGTGAACAGTTCCTCGGGGGGGCCGAGACCCAGTACTTC. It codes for CASSEQFLGGAETQYF.

This CDR3 reads CASSLSALGQGFTEAFF. For the CDR3, the DNA is TGTGCCAGCAGTTTATCCGCCCTTGGACAGGGTTTCACTGAAGCTTTCTTT. The V call is TRBV27, the J call TRBJ1-1; 8 bases align to TRBD1. Germline V gives CDR1 MNHEY, CDR2 SMNVEV (reference sequence). CDR3 size: 17 residues. V was clipped by 0 bases and J by 4 bases; unmatched bases: 10.

CDR3 protein: CASSRSSTGLITEAFF. CDR3 bases: TGTGCCAGCAGCCGATCCTCAACAGGGTTAATTACTGAAGCTTTCTTT. This rearrangement joins TRBV14 to TRBJ1-1; possible D gene TRBD1, 6 bases. The germline V gene has CDR1 SGHDN and CDR2 FVKESK. With 4 bases removed from V and 5 bases from J, the gap between germline ends came to 20 bases. The CDR3 has 16 residues. Full variable domain (outside the CDR3, taken from reference TRBV14 and TRBJ1-1): EAGVTQFPSHSVIEKGQTVTLRCDPISGHDNLYWYRRVMGKEIKFLLHFVKESKQDESGMPNNRFLAERTGGTYSTLKVQPAELEDSGVYFCASSRSSTGLITEAFFGQGTRLTVV.